The clone carrying this TCR beta chain showed up many times. No antigen is known for it. Trimming cost V 5 bases and J 6 bases, with 14 bases left between them. CDR1 is LNHDA and CDR2 is SQIVND in the germline V gene (reference sequence). CDR3 length: 13 amino acids. This sample stems from a study of human T cells and chemical hapten exposure. Turning to the study itself: Chiefly women, the patients showed alopecia areata, totalis or universalis. Overall study results and limits: Expanded TCRs showed more large CDR3 clusters than pre-sensitization or healthy control sets. DPC sensitization left the count of TCRs above 1 in 1000 unchanged.

Time point: patch test 1, 2 weeks after DPC sensitization. Treatment here: therapeutic diphenylcyclopropenone sensitization with weekly scalp DPC. What the library attached to individual cDNA molecules were unique molecular identifiers. TCRdb analysed the RACE reads with MiXCR anew, one entry per CDR3 protein. The sample carries more than 90,000 distinct CDR3 sequences, more than 9% recorded once. The chain links TRBV19 to TRBJ2-7, with D perhaps TRBD1 (6 bases). The sequence came from a man aged 40-50 years with alopecia areata. Some clones in this sample may be carry-over from other donors' samples. The source was whole blood, collected in connection with sensitization to the hapten diphenylcyclopropenone (DPC). The CDR3 loop is CASSPRGASEQYV. CDR3 nucleotide sequence: TGTGCCAGTAGTCCCAGGGGAGCCTCCGAGCAGTACGTC.